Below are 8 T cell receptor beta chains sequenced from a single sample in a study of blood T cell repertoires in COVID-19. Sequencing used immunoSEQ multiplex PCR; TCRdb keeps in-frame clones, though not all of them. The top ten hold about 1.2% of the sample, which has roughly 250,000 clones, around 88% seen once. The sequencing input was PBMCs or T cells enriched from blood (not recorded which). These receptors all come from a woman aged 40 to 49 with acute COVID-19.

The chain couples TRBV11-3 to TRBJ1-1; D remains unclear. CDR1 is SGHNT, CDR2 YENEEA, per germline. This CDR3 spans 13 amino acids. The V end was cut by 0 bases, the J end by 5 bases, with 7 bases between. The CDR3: CASSLEEVTEAFF. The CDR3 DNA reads TGTGCCAGCAGCTTAGAGGAGGTTACTGAAGCTTTCTTT.

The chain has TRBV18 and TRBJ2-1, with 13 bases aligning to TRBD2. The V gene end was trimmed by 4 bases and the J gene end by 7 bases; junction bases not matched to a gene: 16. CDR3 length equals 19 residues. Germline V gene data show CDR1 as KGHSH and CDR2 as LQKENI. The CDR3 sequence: CASSRSSTTGTSGINEQFF. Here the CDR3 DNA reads TGTGCCAGCTCACGAAGTTCCACAACCGGGACTAGCGGGATTAATGAGCAGTTCTTC. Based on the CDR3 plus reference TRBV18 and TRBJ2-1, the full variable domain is NAGVMQNPRHLVRRRGQEARLRCSPMKGHSHVYWYRQLPEEGLKFMVYLQKENIIDESGMPKERFSAEFPKEGPSILRIQQVVRGDSAAYFCASSRSSTTGTSGINEQFFGPGTRLTVL.

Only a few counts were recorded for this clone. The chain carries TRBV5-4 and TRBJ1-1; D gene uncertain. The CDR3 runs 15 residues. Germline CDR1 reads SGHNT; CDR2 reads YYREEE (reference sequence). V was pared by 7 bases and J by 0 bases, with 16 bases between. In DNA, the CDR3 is TGTGCCAGCCGGTCGGTAGGGAGCCTGAACACTGAAGCTTTCTTT. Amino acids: CASRSVGSLNTEAFF.

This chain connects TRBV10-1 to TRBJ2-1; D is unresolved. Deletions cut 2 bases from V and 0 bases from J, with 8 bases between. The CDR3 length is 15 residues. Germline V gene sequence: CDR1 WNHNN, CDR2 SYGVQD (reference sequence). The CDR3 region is CASSEGGSSYNEQFF. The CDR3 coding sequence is TGCGCCAGCAGTGAGGGCGGAAGCTCCTACAATGAGCAGTTCTTC.

CDR3 in DNA: TGCAGCTGGAGGCTAGCTAACGGCAATGAGCAGTTCTTC. It is translated as CSWRLANGNEQFF. V is TRBV29-1 and J is TRBJ2-1; D possibly corresponds to TRBD2 (5 bases). Trimming took off 8 bases at V and 6 bases at J, with 17 bases between the two ends. Per germline, CDR1 SQVTM and CDR2 ANQGSEA. The CDR3 consists of 13 residues.

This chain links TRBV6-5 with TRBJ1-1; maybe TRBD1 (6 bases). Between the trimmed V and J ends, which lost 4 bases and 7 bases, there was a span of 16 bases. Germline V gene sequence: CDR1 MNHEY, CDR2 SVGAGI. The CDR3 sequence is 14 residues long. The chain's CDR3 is CASSFMTGKHEAFF. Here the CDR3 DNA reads TGTGCCAGCAGTTTCATGACAGGAAAACATGAAGCTTTCTTT.

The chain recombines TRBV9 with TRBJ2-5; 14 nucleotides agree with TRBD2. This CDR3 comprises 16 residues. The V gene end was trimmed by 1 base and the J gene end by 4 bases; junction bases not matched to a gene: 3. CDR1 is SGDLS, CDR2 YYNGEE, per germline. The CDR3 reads CASSVSGTSGRETQYF. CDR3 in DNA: TGTGCCAGCAGCGTATCCGGGACTAGCGGGAGAGAGACCCAGTACTTC.

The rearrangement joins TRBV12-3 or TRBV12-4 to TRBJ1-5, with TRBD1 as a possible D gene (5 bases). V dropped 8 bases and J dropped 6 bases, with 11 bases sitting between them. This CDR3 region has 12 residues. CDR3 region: CASGGVGQPQHF. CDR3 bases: TGTGCCAGCGGAGGGGTCGGTCAGCCCCAGCATTTT.